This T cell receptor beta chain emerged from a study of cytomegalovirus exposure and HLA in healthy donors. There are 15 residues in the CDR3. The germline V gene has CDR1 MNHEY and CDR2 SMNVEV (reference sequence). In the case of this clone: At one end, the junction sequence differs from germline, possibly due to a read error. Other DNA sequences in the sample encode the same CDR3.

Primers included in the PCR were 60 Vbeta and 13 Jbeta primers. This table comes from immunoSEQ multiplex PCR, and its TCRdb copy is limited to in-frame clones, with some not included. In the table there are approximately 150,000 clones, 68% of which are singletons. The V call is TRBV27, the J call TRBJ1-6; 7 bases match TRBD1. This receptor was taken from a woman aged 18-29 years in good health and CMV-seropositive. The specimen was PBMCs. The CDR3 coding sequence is TGTGCCAGCAGTCAAACAGGGGTGGGCAATTCCCCCCTCCACTTT. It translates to CASSQTGVGNSPLHF.